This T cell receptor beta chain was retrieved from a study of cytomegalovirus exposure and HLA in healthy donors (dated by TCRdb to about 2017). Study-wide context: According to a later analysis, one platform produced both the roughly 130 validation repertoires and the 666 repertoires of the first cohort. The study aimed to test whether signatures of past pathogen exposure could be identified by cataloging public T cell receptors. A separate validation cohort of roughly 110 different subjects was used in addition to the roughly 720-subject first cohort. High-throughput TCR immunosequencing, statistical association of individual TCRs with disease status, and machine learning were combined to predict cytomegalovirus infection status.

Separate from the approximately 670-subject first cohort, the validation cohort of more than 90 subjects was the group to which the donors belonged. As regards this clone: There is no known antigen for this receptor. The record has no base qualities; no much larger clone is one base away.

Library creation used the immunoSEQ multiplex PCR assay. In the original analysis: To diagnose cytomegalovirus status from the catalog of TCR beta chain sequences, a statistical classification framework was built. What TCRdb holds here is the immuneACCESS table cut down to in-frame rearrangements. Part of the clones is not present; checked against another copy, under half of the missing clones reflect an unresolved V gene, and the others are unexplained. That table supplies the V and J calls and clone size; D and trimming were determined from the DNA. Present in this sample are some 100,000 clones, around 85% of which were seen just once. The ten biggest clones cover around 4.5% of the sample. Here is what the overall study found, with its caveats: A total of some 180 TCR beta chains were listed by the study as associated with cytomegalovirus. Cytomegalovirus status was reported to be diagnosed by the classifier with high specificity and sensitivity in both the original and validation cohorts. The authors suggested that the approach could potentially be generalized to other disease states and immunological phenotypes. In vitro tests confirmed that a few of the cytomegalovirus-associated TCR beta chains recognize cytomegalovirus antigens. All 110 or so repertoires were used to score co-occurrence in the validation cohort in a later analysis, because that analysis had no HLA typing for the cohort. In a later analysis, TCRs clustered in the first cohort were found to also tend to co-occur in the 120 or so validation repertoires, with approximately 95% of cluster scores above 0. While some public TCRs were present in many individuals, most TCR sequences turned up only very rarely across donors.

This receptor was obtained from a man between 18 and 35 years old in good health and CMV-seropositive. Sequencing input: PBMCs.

CDR3 region: CASSLDRGRSYEQYF. At the DNA level, the sequence is TGTGCCAGCAGCTTAGATCGAGGGAGGTCCTACGAGCAGTACTTC. The chain links TRBV7-2 with TRBJ2-7, with TRBD2 perhaps the D gene, on 6 matching bases. CDR1 and CDR2 were assigned from the germline V gene as SGHTA and FQGNSA. The junction carries 11 bases between V and J, which are trimmed by 1 base and 1 base respectively. The CDR3 runs 15 amino acids, cysteine and phenylalanine included. The DNA shown is the 45-base CDR3, in frame from base 1.